A selection of T cell receptor beta chains follows, all from one sample in a study of beta chain features in type 1 diabetes. Generated by immunoSEQ multiplex PCR, the TCRdb table keeps only in-frame clones and is missing some. The table lists roughly 100,000 clones, 25% to 35% of them singletons. Sequencing was performed on central memory CD4+ T cells from blood. The receptors come from a woman between 18 and 30 years old with type 1 diabetes. CDR3s include the opening cysteine and the closing phenylalanine or tryptophan. D genes are given only for firm matches. Only part of the rows carry a size: once, few, many, or a class if the clone is expanded.

TRBD1,TRBJ1-2,.,TRBV27,TGTGCCAGCAGTTCCGATCGACAGGGCTTAGATGGCTACACCTTC,CASSSDRQGLDGYTF
TRBD2,TRBJ2-1,few,TRBV5-6,TGTGCCAGTGGGACTAGCGGGGGGGTTGAGCAGTTCTTC,CASGTSGGVEQFF
.,TRBJ1-2,few,TRBV30,TGTGCCTGGAGTGTCGGGGGACGGGCTTATGGCTACACCTTC,CAWSVGGRAYGYTF
.,TRBJ2-5,.,TRBV5-1,TGCGCCAGCAGTCTTGCGGACTACGAACAAGAGACCCAGTACTTC,CASSLADYEQETQYF
TRBD1,TRBJ2-1,.,TRBV9,TGTGCCAGCAGCACCGGACAGGGTGTCGATGAGCAGTTCTTC,CASSTGQGVDEQFF
TRBD1,TRBJ2-2,few,TRBV23-1,TGCGCCAGCACATACCGGACAGGGGAGTTTGAGGACACCGGGGAGCTGTTTTTT,CASTYRTGEFEDTGELFF
.,TRBJ1-1,.,TRBV29-1,TGCAGCGCACCACTGACTCAGGGGCTTTCTGAAGCTTTCTTT,CSAPLTQGLSEAFF
TRBD2,TRBJ2-3,.,TRBV9,TGTGCCAGCAGCGTAGCTACAAGTAGCGGGACTAGCACAGATACGCAGTATTTT,CASSVATSSGTSTDTQYF
TRBD2,TRBJ2-3,few,TRBV7-9,TGTGCCAGCAGCCTACTAGCGGGAGGCTATAGCACAGATACGCAGTATTTT,CASSLLAGGYSTDTQYF
TRBD1,TRBJ2-7,.,TRBV18,TGTGCCAGCTCAGGGACAGGCCCCTACGAGCAGTACTTC,CASSGTGPYEQYF
TRBD1,TRBJ2-5,.,TRBV5-1,TGCGCCAGCAGCTTTAGCCCCGGGACAGGGGCTTCAGAGACCCAGTACTTC,CASSFSPGTGASETQYF
TRBD1,TRBJ1-1,once,TRBV19,TGTGCCAGTAGCCGGCAGACAGGGGTGAACACTGAAGCTTTCTTT,CASSRQTGVNTEAFF
.,TRBJ1-1,.,TRBV29-1,TGCAGCGTTGAAGGTACCCCAGGCACTGAAGCTTTCTTT,CSVEGTPGTEAFF
TRBD1,TRBJ2-3,many,TRBV5-1,TGCGCCAGCAGCTTGGGACAGGGGGCAGGAGATACGCAGTATTTT,CASSLGQGAGDTQYF
.,TRBJ1-2,few,TRBV2,TGTGCCAGCACCGAGGACACCCAGGTCGGGGGCTACACCTTC,CASTEDTQVGGYTF
TRBD2,TRBJ2-7,.,TRBV10-3,TGTGCCATCTCCAGCGGGAGGGACGCCTACGAGCAGTACTTC,CAISSGRDAYEQYF
TRBD1,TRBJ1-2,.,TRBV11-3,TGTGCCAGCAGGGCAGGGGGTGGACAGAACTATGGCTACACCTTC,CASRAGGGQNYGYTF
TRBD2,TRBJ2-1,few,TRBV5-1,TGCGCCAGCAGCTTGGGGGGACTAGCGACGTACAATGAGCAGTTCTTC,CASSLGGLATYNEQFF
TRBD1,TRBJ1-2,.,TRBV4-3,TGCGCCAGCAGCCAAGAATTGTCCCACGGACAGGGCAGCTACACCTTC,CASSQELSHGQGSYTF
.,TRBJ2-2,.,TRBV12-5,TGTGCTAGTGGTTTGCAGTCGGGGACTCCGAACACCGGGGAGCTGTTTTTT,CASGLQSGTPNTGELFF
.,TRBJ2-1,.,TRBV18,TGTGCCAGCTCACCACCTTCCGAGCTAGTTAAGCAGTTCTTC,CASSPPSELVKQFF
.,TRBJ2-7,many,TRBV28,TGTGCCAGCAGTTCGACATACTACGAGCAGTACTTC,CASSSTYYEQYF
.,TRBJ1-1,few,TRBV18,TGTGCCAGCTCACGTGAGAGGGACACTGAAGCTTTCTTT,CASSRERDTEAFF
TRBD1,TRBJ1-1,.,TRBV28,TGTGCCAGCAGTTCCCCACAGGGGGCTAGTAAGAACACTGAAGCTTTCTTT,CASSSPQGASKNTEAFF
.,TRBJ1-3,.,TRBV19,TGTGCCAGTGCCGATTCCTTCGGTGGAAACACCATATATTTT,CASADSFGGNTIYF
TRBD2,TRBJ2-4,few,TRBV27,TGTGCCAGCAGTTTCGCCACTAGCGGAGGAAACATTCAGTACTTC,CASSFATSGGNIQYF
.,TRBJ2-3,.,TRBV19,TGTGCCAGTAGGCGCCCTAGCACAGATACGCAGTATTTT,CASRRPSTDTQYF
TRBD1,TRBJ1-2,.,TRBV19,TGTGCCAGTAGTACAAAGGCGGGACAGACGTATGTCTACACCTTC,CASSTKAGQTYVYTF